These T cell receptor beta chains were read from a single sample in a study of cytomegalovirus exposure and HLA in healthy donors. TCRdb keeps only in-frame clones here, not all; method: immunoSEQ multiplex PCR. Here the sample spans 120,000 to 150,000 clones, over 65% being singletons. The sequenced material came from PBMCs. The receptors shown here come from a man between 35 and 55 years old in good health and CMV-seropositive. The CDR3 runs from the conserved cysteine through the conserved F or W. Each record gives: D gene, clone size, J gene, V gene, CDR3 DNA, CDR3 protein. The D gene is left open where the match is weak. For some rows the clone size is stated as once, few or many, or as a class when expanded; others skip it.

>.|.|TRBJ1-5|TRBV5-1
TGCGCCAGCAGCTTGGGGGGCCCAATTTCGACCCAGCATTTT
CASSLGGPISTQHF
>.|.|TRBJ2-5|TRBV18
TGTGCCAGCTCACCACCGCTTTCGGGGGTAGAGACCCAGTACTTC
CASSPPLSGVETQYF
>.|medium-sized|TRBJ2-3|TRBV5-4
TGTGCCAGCAGCTTGGAGATAGCTTCAGATACGCAGTATTTT
CASSLEIASDTQYF
>.|.|TRBJ1-1|TRBV5-1
TGCGCCAGCAGATGGCAGGTGAACACTGAAGCTTTCTTT
CASRWQVNTEAFF
>.|once|TRBJ1-2|TRBV27
TGTGCCAGCAGTTTAAGCTGGACAGCACAAGGCTACACCTTC
CASSLSWTAQGYTF
>.|few|TRBJ2-7|TRBV30
TGTGCCTGGAGTGGAGGGACTTTTACCTACGAGCAGTACTTC
CAWSGGTFTYEQYF
>.|.|TRBJ1-4|TRBV10-3
TGTGCCATCAGTGAACGAGGTCAGGGTGACGAAAAACTGTTTTTT
CAISERGQGDEKLFF
>TRBD1|.|TRBJ1-1|TRBV5-1
TGCGCCAGCAGCTCCGGGACAGGGGGCACTGAAGCTTTCTTT
CASSSGTGGTEAFF
>TRBD2|.|TRBJ2-7|TRBV5-4
TGTGCCAGCAGTGTTAGCGGGAAGCCCTACGAGCAGTACTTC
CASSVSGKPYEQYF
>TRBD1|once|TRBJ2-4|TRBV2
TGTGCCAGCAGTTTTAGGTTTGGGACAGGGGGAGAGGCGGGCAAAAACATTCAGTACTTC
CASSFRFGTGGEAGKNIQYF
>.|few|TRBJ2-2|TRBV25-1
TGTGCCAGCAGTGAATATTATGTGACAGGTGCCATGGCCGGGGAGCTGTTTTTT
CASSEYYVTGAMAGELFF
>TRBD1|.|TRBJ1-5|TRBV28
TGTGCCAGCAAGAGGACAGGGGGTAGTCGGAGCAATCAGCCCCAGCATTTT
CASKRTGGSRSNQPQHF
>.|once|TRBJ2-2|TRBV5-1
TGCGCCAGCAGCTTCCGCGGGGGCAGGAACACCGGGGAGCTGTTTTTT
CASSFRGGRNTGELFF
>TRBD2|.|TRBJ2-7|TRBV28
TGTGCCAGCAGTTCAGTTGGGGGACTGACTAGCGGGAGCCCCCGACGGTACGAGCAGTACTTC
CASSSVGGLTSGSPRRYEQYF
>.|.|TRBJ2-5|TRBV7-3
TGTGCCAGCAGCCCGCAGGGCTCCCGGACCCAGTACTTC
CASSPQGSRTQYF
>TRBD2|.|TRBJ2-3|TRBV7-2
TGTGCCAGCAGCCGACACGGACTAGCGGGAGGCACTAGCACAGATACGCAGTATTTT
CASSRHGLAGGTSTDTQYF
>TRBD1|.|TRBJ1-1|TRBV5-1
TGCGCCAGCAGCACACAGGGGGCCGGTATGAACACTGAAGCTTTCTTT
CASSTQGAGMNTEAFF
>.|.|TRBJ1-5|TRBV4-2
TGTGCCAGCAGCCAAAATCAGGGCAATCAGCCCCAGCATTTT
CASSQNQGNQPQHF
>.|.|TRBJ2-7|TRBV1
TGCACCAGCAGCCGCCCTAAACCCGGGACTAGCGGGAGCGAGCAGTACTTC
CTSSRPKPGTSGSEQYF
>TRBD2|.|TRBJ2-1|TRBV11-2
TGTGCCAGCAGCTCCCCAGCGGGAGTCCTATGGAATGAGCAGTTCTTC
CASSSPAGVLWNEQFF
>TRBD2|.|TRBJ2-1|TRBV4-1
TGCGCCAGCAGCCAATCCACCGGGACTAGCGGGAGTGGTCAGTTCTTC
CASSQSTGTSGSGQFF
>TRBD1|once|TRBJ1-2|TRBV9
TGTGCCAGCAGCGTAGGCGGACAGGCTAGTAACTATGGCTACACCTTC
CASSVGGQASNYGYTF
>.|.|TRBJ1-2|TRBV9
TGTGCCAGCTCCGGCGGACAGCTCTATGGCTACACCTTC
CASSGGQLYGYTF
>TRBD2|.|TRBJ2-2|TRBV2
TGTGCCAGCAGTGAATTAGGGACTAGCGCCTACGGGGAGCTGTTTTTT
CASSELGTSAYGELFF
>TRBD2|.|TRBJ2-3|TRBV30
TGTGCCTCGGGGACTAGCGAACACACAGATACGCAGTATTTT
CASGTSEHTDTQYF
>.|.|TRBJ1-2|TRBV5-1
TGCGCCAGCAGCTTGGACGGGTTCTATGGCTACACCTTC
CASSLDGFYGYTF
>TRBD1|.|TRBJ2-7|TRBV27
TGTGCCAGCAGTGATCCTTGGGGGACAGACGGCCGCGAGCAGTACTTC
CASSDPWGTDGREQYF
>TRBD2|.|TRBJ2-1|TRBV11-3
TGTGCCAGCAGCCATAGGACTAGCGTTGAGCAGTTCTTC
CASSHRTSVEQFF
>TRBD1|.|TRBJ1-3|TRBV9
TGTGCCAGCAGCGTAGAGGGACAGGGGGTAAACACCATATATTTT
CASSVEGQGVNTIYF
>.|.|TRBJ1-2|TRBV27
TGTGCCAGCAGTCTCACCAATCAGGGAAATGGCTACACCTTC
CASSLTNQGNGYTF
>.|.|TRBJ2-3|TRBV7-3
TGTGCCAGCAGCTTAAACGGGATTAGCACAGATACGCAGTATTTT
CASSLNGISTDTQYF
>.|.|TRBJ2-1|TRBV28
TGTGCCAGCAGTTTCGGGGGACGCTTTAATGAGCAGTTCTTC
CASSFGGRFNEQFF
>TRBD1|few|TRBJ1-6|TRBV6-5
TGTGCCAGCAGTTACCAGGGGACAGATAATTCACCCCTCCACTTT
CASSYQGTDNSPLHF
>.|.|TRBJ1-4|TRBV18
TGTGCCAGCTCACCGCAAAACGCCATAGGAGGAGGTGAAAAACTGTTTTTT
CASSPQNAIGGGEKLFF
>TRBD1|.|TRBJ2-7|TRBV19
TGTGCCAGTCGGAGCACAGGGGCCCACGAGCAGTACTTC
CASRSTGAHEQYF
>.|.|TRBJ2-5|TRBV21-1
TGTGCCAGCAGCACCGGGATCCGGGACAGGGTACAAGAGACCCAGTACTTC
CASSTGIRDRVQETQYF
>.|.|TRBJ2-2|TRBV9
TGTGCCAGCAGCGTAGGCCGGGAGAACACCGGGGAGCTGTTTTTT
CASSVGRENTGELFF
>TRBD1|once|TRBJ1-1|TRBV30
TGTGCCTGGGGACAGGGTGGCACTGAAGCTTTCTTT
CAWGQGGTEAFF
>.|once|TRBJ1-5|TRBV28
TGTGCCAGCATCGAGTGGGGGGGAGGCAATCAGCCCCAGCATTTT
CASIEWGGGNQPQHF
>.|.|TRBJ2-7|TRBV27
TGTGCCAGCAGGGGTCTAGCAACCTACGAGCAGTACTTC
CASRGLATYEQYF
>TRBD1|.|TRBJ2-2|TRBV5-5
TGTGCCAGCAGCTTTGGGATCGACAGGGCGAACACCGGGGAGCTGTTTTTT
CASSFGIDRANTGELFF
>.|.|TRBJ2-1|TRBV19
TGTGCCAGTAGTCCCAGCCGGGCCCTCGGGAAGTTCTTC
CASSPSRALGKFF
>.|.|TRBJ1-2|TRBV4-1
TGCGCCAGCAGCCCTAAGGCCCCAGCGGATGGCTACACCTTC
CASSPKAPADGYTF
>TRBD1|.|TRBJ1-2|TRBV10-3
TGTGCCATCAGTGGACCCCCTGGACAGGGGGACTATGGCTACACCTTC
CAISGPPGQGDYGYTF
>TRBD1|.|TRBJ1-4|TRBV7-9
TGTGCCAGCTCGGGACAGGGATATGAAAAACTGTTTTTT
CASSGQGYEKLFF
>.|.|TRBJ2-1|TRBV27
TGTGCCAGCAGTTTAAGGGGCGCAGGGGGGAATGAGCAGTTCTTC
CASSLRGAGGNEQFF
>.|.|TRBJ1-4|TRBV11-2
TGTGCCAGCAGCTGGGTAGGGGGAACTAATGAAAAACTGTTTTTT
CASSWVGGTNEKLFF
>TRBD2|.|TRBJ2-1|TRBV7-9
TGTGCCAGCAGCATTCGGACTAGCGGGAGGTACAATGAGCAGTTCTTC
CASSIRTSGRYNEQFF
>.|once|TRBJ2-7|TRBV5-1
TGCGCCAGCAGCTTGGGCGGTGACCCCCGAATCTACGAGCAGTACTTC
CASSLGGDPRIYEQYF
>.|.|TRBJ2-7|TRBV18
TGTGCCAGCTCACCAATGGCAAACGAGCAGTACTTC
CASSPMANEQYF
>TRBD2|.|TRBJ2-3|TRBV7-8
TGTGCCAGCAGCTTCCCGACGGGACTAGGATCTGATACGCAGTATTTT
CASSFPTGLGSDTQYF
>.|.|TRBJ2-5|TRBV19
TGTGCCAGTAGTGTGAGTTGGGGGCGAGAGACCCAGTACTTC
CASSVSWGRETQYF
>TRBD1|.|TRBJ1-3|TRBV28
TGTGCCAGCACAATCCACACCGGGACAGGGGGCGGAAACACCATATATTTT
CASTIHTGTGGGNTIYF